This T cell receptor beta chain originates from a study of T-cell reconstitution after alpha-beta-depleted transplantation in children. General study findings and limits: TCRbeta diversity was high at day 60 in some patients (a result of surviving recipient T cells and thymic progenitors). After transplant, at about two months, alpha-beta T cells were reportedly derived from several hundred expanded graft clones. Counts and diversity of T cells one year after transplant came mostly from newly produced T cells.

Preparation of the TCRbeta library was carried out with unique molecular identifiers. From the PCR reads, TCRdb called clonotypes with MiXCR, one entry per CDR3 protein. The sample contains about 980,000 distinct CDR3 sequences, about 29% of which appear only once. This clonotype has more than one count but fewer than ten. Its antigen remains unidentified. The TCR was taken from a boy younger than two who had a stem cell transplant for SCID, so the T cells may come from the graft donor. The sample was PBMCs, mostly from graft donor cells, taken 360 days after TCRalphabeta/CD19-depleted stem cell transplant.

The CDR3 DNA sequence: TGCGCCAGCAGCTTGACAGGGGAGGTGGTTACTGAAGCTTTCTTT. Its translation is CASSLTGEVVTEAFF. The genes are TRBV5-1 and TRBJ1-1; 7 bases align to TRBD1. Germline V CDR1 and CDR2: SGHRS, YFSETQ. CDR3 length: 15 residues. V lost 1 base and J lost 5; bases outside the gene matches: 8. The full variable domain, completed using reference TRBV5-1 and TRBJ1-1, is KAGVTQTPRYLIKTRGQQVTLSCSPISGHRSVSWYQQTPGQGLQFLFEYFSETQRNKGNFPGRFSGRQFSNSRSEMNVSTLELGDSALYLCASSLTGEVVTEAFFGQGTRLTVV.